A single sample gave rise to the 5 T cell receptor beta chains below, sequenced in a study of blood T cell repertoires in COVID-19. Clones were read by immunoSEQ multiplex PCR, and TCRdb kept only the in-frame ones, dropping some. The sample shows 300,000 to 350,000 clones, over 75% of them seen only once. Material for sequencing was peripheral blood. The origin of the receptors is a woman aged 25 to 39 with COVID-19, enrolled during active disease.

V usage is TRBV5-1 and J usage is TRBJ1-3; 12 nucleotides align to TRBD1. This CDR3 contains 16 residues. Germline V gene lookup returns CDR1 SGHRS and CDR2 YFSETQ. Trimming took 4 bases from V and 2 from J; bases not matched to a gene: 4. The CDR3 is CASSPGDRGPGNTIYF. In DNA, the CDR3 is TGCGCCAGCAGCCCTGGGGACAGGGGGCCTGGAAACACCATATATTTT.

This chain links TRBV5-1 with TRBJ1-4; 10 nucleotides match TRBD1. This CDR3 contains 14 residues. The V segment lost 3 bases and the J segment 6 bases; nucleotides outside the gene matches: 2. CDR1 and CDR2 from the germline V gene are SGHRS and YFSETQ. CDR3 protein: CASSSGTGDEKLFF. CDR3 bases: TGCGCCAGCAGCTCCGGGACAGGGGATGAAAAACTGTTTTTT.

The gene calls are TRBV18 and TRBJ1-4, with TRBD1 as a possible D gene (5 bases). The CDR3 totals 13 residues. CDR1 is KGHSH and CDR2 is LQKENI in the germline V gene. The V gene lost 2 bases and the J gene lost 13 bases, with 14 bases spanning the gap. CDR3 bases: TGTGCCAGCTCACCAAAAATGGAAAGGGGACTGTTTTTT. Its translation: CASSPKMERGLFF.

This clone was found once. CDR3 coding DNA: TGTGCCAGCAGCATCTCTCCGGCCAACGTCCTGACTTTC. This encodes CASSISPANVLTF. The chain combines TRBV13 with TRBJ2-6; D is undetermined. Trimming removed 5 bases at V and 6 bases at J, with 8 bases between. The CDR3 is made up of 13 amino acids. Per germline, CDR1 PRHDT and CDR2 FYEKMQ (reference sequence).

The chain carries TRBV9 and TRBJ2-1; 11 positions agree with TRBD2. CDR3 length equals 16 residues. Germline V gives CDR1 SGDLS, CDR2 YYNGEE. V trimming: 4 bases; J trimming: 0 bases; junction bases outside the gene matches: 3. In DNA form, the CDR3 reads TGTGCCAGCAGCACCCTAGCGGGAGGCTCCTACAATGAGCAGTTCTTC. Encoded protein: CASSTLAGGSYNEQFF.